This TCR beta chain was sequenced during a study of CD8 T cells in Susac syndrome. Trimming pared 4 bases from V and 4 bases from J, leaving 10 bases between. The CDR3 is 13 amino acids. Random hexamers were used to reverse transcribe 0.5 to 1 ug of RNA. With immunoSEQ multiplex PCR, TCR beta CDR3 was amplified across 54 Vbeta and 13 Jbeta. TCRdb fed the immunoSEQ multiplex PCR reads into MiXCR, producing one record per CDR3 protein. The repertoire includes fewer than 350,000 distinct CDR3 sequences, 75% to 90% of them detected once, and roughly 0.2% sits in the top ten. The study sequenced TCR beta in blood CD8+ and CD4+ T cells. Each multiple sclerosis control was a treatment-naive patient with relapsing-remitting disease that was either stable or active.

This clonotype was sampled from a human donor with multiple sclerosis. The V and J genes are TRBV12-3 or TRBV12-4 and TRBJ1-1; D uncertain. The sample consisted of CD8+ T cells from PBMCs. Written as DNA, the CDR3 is TGTGCCAGCAGTTCCGTCCCGACCACTGAAGCTTTCTTT. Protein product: CASSSVPTTEAFF.